This T cell receptor beta chain was sequenced in a study of shared clonotypes between healthy human individuals. Findings and limits, study-wide: It was anticipated that sequencing depth would influence how many clonotypes donors shared. Around 5.4% of naive CD4 clonotypes were common to a few donors. The study's rarefaction showed incomplete sorted-subset sequencing despite large depth.

CDR1 and CDR2 (germline): KGHSH, LQKENI. Trimming at V came to 5 bases and at J to 0 bases, leaving 8 bases not matched to a gene. This CDR3 is built from 17 residues. Repertoires were generated with immunoSEQ multiplex PCR, while TCRdb's copy carries only in-frame clones and drops some. The sample comprises hundreds of thousands of clones, 55% to 85% of which are singletons, and around 1.8% rests with the top ten. Concerning this clone: The antigen is not known.

Division of CD4+ cells produced a CD45RA+ naive subset and a CD45RA-negative memory subset. Sample: memory CD4+ T cells sorted from blood. Subset indicated: CD45RA-negative fraction. The chain is built from TRBV18 and TRBJ1-5, with 9 bases aligning to TRBD1. This sequence was found in a woman aged 25 to 39 in good health. The CDR3 sequence is CASSAVGTGSSNQPQHF. The CDR3 region has the DNA TGTGCCAGCTCAGCGGTGGGGACAGGGAGTAGCAATCAGCCCCAGCATTTT.